A selection of T cell receptor beta chains follows, all from one sample in a study of shared clonotypes between healthy human individuals. The repertoire was sequenced with immunoSEQ multiplex PCR; TCRdb's copy has only in-frame clones and lacks some. This table holds over 2 million clones, 90% to 95% found once. The specimen was naive CD4+ T cells sorted from blood. The origin of the receptors is a man younger than 35 in good health. CDR3s include the opening cysteine and the closing phenylalanine or tryptophan. A D gene is named only where the DNA matches it firmly. Clone size is stated in some rows and not others, as once, few, many or a class when expanded.

-,TRBV19,TRBJ1-6,-,CASSPDRNNSPLHF,TGTGCCAGTAGTCCCGACAGGAATAATTCACCCCTCCACTTT
TRBD1,TRBV4-1,TRBJ1-3,-,CASSRPIGQGTGNTIYF,TGCGCCAGCAGCCGACCCATAGGACAGGGGACAGGAAACACCATATATTTT
TRBD1,TRBV6-5,TRBJ1-2,-,CASSRGQGDGYTF,TGTGCCAGCAGTAGGGGACAGGGAGACGGCTACACCTTC
-,TRBV30,TRBJ2-5,-,CAWSLNRRETQYF,TGTGCCTGGAGTCTTAACCGCCGGGAGACCCAGTACTTC
-,TRBV2,TRBJ1-1,-,CARIKNTEAFF,TGTGCCAGGATAAAGAACACTGAAGCTTTCTTT
-,TRBV6-1,TRBJ1-6,once,CASSEGWRLGSF,TGTGCCAGCAGTGAAGGGTGGCGTCTCGGGTCATTT
-,TRBV11-2,TRBJ2-7,-,CASSLSASVDYEQYF,TGTGCCAGCAGCTTATCCGCTAGTGTAGACTACGAGCAGTACTTC
TRBD2,TRBV28,TRBJ2-3,-,CASSSSGGPTDTQYF,TGTGCCAGCAGTTCTAGCGGGGGGCCCACAGATACGCAGTATTTT
TRBD1,TRBV5-1,TRBJ1-3,-,CASRPRTGYSSGNTIYF,TGCGCCAGCAGACCCCGGACAGGTTATAGCTCTGGAAACACCATATATTTT
-,TRBV7-9,TRBJ2-3,-,CASSFSGASDTQYF,TGTGCCAGCAGCTTTAGCGGCGCGAGTGATACGCAGTATTTT
-,TRBV7-2,TRBJ1-5,once,CASSPHGGWGPQHF,TGTGCCAGCAGCCCGCACGGGGGATGGGGCCCCCAGCATTTT
-,TRBV6-5,TRBJ1-2,-,CASSSSGGAGGYTF,TGTGCCAGCAGTTCCTCCGGGGGCGCGGGTGGCTACACCTTC
-,TRBV19,TRBJ1-5,-,CASSIDRWDSNQPQHF,TGTGCCAGTAGTATAGACCGCTGGGACAGCAATCAGCCCCAGCATTTT
TRBD1,TRBV7-8,TRBJ1-1,-,CASSPRGGPTDLNTEAFF,TGTGCCAGCAGCCCCAGGGGGGGACCCACAGATTTGAACACTGAAGCTTTCTTT
TRBD1,TRBV5-1,TRBJ1-6,-,CASRQGGYNSPLHF,TGCGCCAGCCGACAGGGGGGTTATAATTCACCCCTCCACTTT
-,TRBV28,TRBJ2-4,-,CASVNQGGPGDQYF,TGTGCCAGCGTTAACCAGGGGGGCCCGGGGGATCAGTACTTC
TRBD1,TRBV5-1,TRBJ2-7,-,CASSLTGTGAHEQYF,TGCGCCAGCAGTTTAACCGGGACAGGGGCCCACGAGCAGTACTTC
-,TRBV18,TRBJ2-4,-,CASSPSVGLAKNIQYF,TGTGCCAGCTCACCAAGTGTCGGGTTAGCCAAAAACATTCAGTACTTC
TRBD1,TRBV7-2,TRBJ1-4,-,CASSFGQGYEKLFF,TGTGCCAGCAGCTTCGGACAGGGGTATGAAAAACTGTTTTTT
-,TRBV30,TRBJ1-5,-,CAWSPGISNQPQHF,TGTGCCTGGAGTCCCGGGATAAGCAATCAGCCCCAGCATTTT
-,TRBV4-1,TRBJ1-5,-,CASSHLLDRSDQPQHF,TGCGCCAGCAGCCACCTCCTGGACAGATCTGATCAGCCCCAGCATTTT
-,TRBV5-6,TRBJ2-5,-,CASSSNGGKGAQYF,TGTGCCAGCAGCTCGAATGGGGGAAAAGGGGCCCAGTACTTC
-,TRBV7-3,TRBJ2-6,-,CASSLEGAGANVLTF,TGTGCCAGCAGCTTAGAGGGGGCTGGGGCCAACGTCCTGACTTTC
-,TRBV18,TRBJ2-6,-,CASTTGPTGANVLTF,TGTGCCAGCACAACAGGGCCCACTGGGGCCAACGTCCTGACTTTC
-,TRBV11-2,TRBJ2-5,-,CASSSPGLDIQETQYF,TGTGCCAGCAGCTCCCCGGGACTGGATATCCAAGAGACCCAGTACTTC
-,TRBV14,TRBJ1-2,-,CASSQDGGSGYTF,TGTGCCAGCAGCCAAGATGGGGGGAGTGGCTACACCTTC
-,TRBV4-1,TRBJ2-3,-,CASSLGGGMAVRDTQYF,TGCGCCAGCAGCCTTGGAGGTGGCATGGCTGTTAGAGATACGCAGTATTTT
-,TRBV5-4,TRBJ2-1,-,CASRNGGGFFQDEQFF,TGTGCCAGCAGAAACGGGGGTGGGTTCTTTCAAGATGAGCAGTTCTTC
-,TRBV30,TRBJ2-5,-,CAWRHGGVQTQYF,TGTGCCTGGAGACATGGAGGCGTTCAGACCCAGTACTTC
-,TRBV7-2,TRBJ2-3,-,CASSLALASTDTQYF,TGTGCCAGCAGCTTAGCCTTGGCTTCCACAGATACGCAGTATTTT
-,TRBV11-2,TRBJ1-2,-,CASSLDLANYGYTF,TGTGCCAGCAGCTTAGATCTTGCTAACTATGGCTACACCTTC
-,TRBV27,TRBJ2-1,-,CASSLITDKFYNEQFF,TGTGCCAGCAGTTTAATCACCGACAAATTCTACAATGAGCAGTTCTTC
TRBD2,TRBV6-6,TRBJ2-7,-,CASRELAGGTYEQYF,TGTGCCAGCAGGGAACTAGCGGGGGGGACCTACGAGCAGTACTTC
TRBD1,TRBV27,TRBJ2-1,-,CASRQGANNEQFF,TGTGCCTCGAGACAGGGGGCAAACAATGAGCAGTTCTTC
-,TRBV4-1,TRBJ1-4,-,CASSTTAGTNEKLFF,TGCGCCAGTAGTACAACGGCAGGGACTAATGAAAAACTGTTTTTT
-,TRBV30,TRBJ1-2,-,CAWAGQGIYGYTF,TGTGCCTGGGCGGGTCAGGGGATCTATGGCTACACCTTC
-,TRBV7-9,TRBJ1-1,once,CASSPLGGAGNTEAFF,TGTGCCAGCAGCCCCCTGGGTGGCGCCGGGAACACTGAAGCTTTCTTT
TRBD1,TRBV9,TRBJ1-3,once,CASNKPGQGGNTIYF,TGTGCCAGCAACAAACCGGGACAGGGAGGAAACACCATATATTTT
-,TRBV5-4,TRBJ1-6,-,CASSSRDNNSPLHF,TGTGCCAGCAGCTCAAGAGATAATAATTCACCCCTCCACTTT
-,TRBV5-1,TRBJ2-3,-,CASAGSGDTQYF,TGCGCCAGCGCGGGGTCTGGGGATACGCAGTATTTT
-,TRBV7-2,TRBJ2-3,-,CASSSHYGSGADTQYF,TGTGCCAGCAGCTCCCACTATGGGTCCGGAGCAGATACGCAGTATTTT
-,TRBV11-2,TRBJ2-5,-,CASSFLGSGREETQYF,TGTGCCAGCAGCTTCCTTGGGTCAGGACGGGAAGAGACCCAGTACTTC
TRBD1,TRBV4-2,TRBJ2-5,-,CASSQAGTGPQETQYF,TGTGCCAGCAGCCAGGCCGGGACAGGGCCTCAAGAGACCCAGTACTTC
-,TRBV9,TRBJ2-2,-,CASSVGMDTGELFF,TGTGCCAGCAGCGTGGGAATGGACACCGGGGAGCTGTTTTTT
-,TRBV9,TRBJ1-6,-,CASSVAPGRKNSPLHF,TGTGCCAGCAGCGTAGCGCCAGGGAGGAAGAATTCACCCCTCCACTTT
-,TRBV27,TRBJ2-1,once,CASSTLRFSLHNEQFF,TGTGCCAGCAGTACCCTCCGATTCTCCCTGCACAATGAGCAGTTCTTC
-,TRBV6-6,TRBJ1-1,-,CASSREGRNTEAFF,TGTGCCAGCAGTAGAGAAGGGAGGAACACTGAAGCTTTCTTT
TRBD1,TRBV5-1,TRBJ2-7,once,CASSAGTDPLKQYF,TGCGCCAGCAGCGCCGGGACAGACCCTCTCAAGCAGTACTTC
TRBD1,TRBV4-1,TRBJ1-2,once,CASSQRQDRVGGYTF,TGCGCCAGCAGCCAACGACAGGACAGGGTGGGTGGCTACACCTTC
TRBD1,TRBV2,TRBJ1-2,-,CASGPRGRNYGYTF,TGTGCCAGCGGACCGAGGGGGCGAAACTATGGCTACACCTTC
TRBD2,TRBV9,TRBJ2-5,-,CASSVVRLAGGGVETQYF,TGTGCCAGCAGCGTAGTGCGACTAGCGGGAGGAGGGGTGGAGACCCAGTACTTC
-,TRBV4-1,TRBJ1-4,once,CASSLLPPGAGEKLFF,TGCGCCAGCAGCCTCCTCCCCCCAGGGGCGGGAGAAAAACTGTTTTTT
TRBD1,TRBV5-1,TRBJ2-1,-,CASSTGQGYNEQFF,TGCGCCAGCAGCACGGGACAGGGGTACAATGAGCAGTTCTTC